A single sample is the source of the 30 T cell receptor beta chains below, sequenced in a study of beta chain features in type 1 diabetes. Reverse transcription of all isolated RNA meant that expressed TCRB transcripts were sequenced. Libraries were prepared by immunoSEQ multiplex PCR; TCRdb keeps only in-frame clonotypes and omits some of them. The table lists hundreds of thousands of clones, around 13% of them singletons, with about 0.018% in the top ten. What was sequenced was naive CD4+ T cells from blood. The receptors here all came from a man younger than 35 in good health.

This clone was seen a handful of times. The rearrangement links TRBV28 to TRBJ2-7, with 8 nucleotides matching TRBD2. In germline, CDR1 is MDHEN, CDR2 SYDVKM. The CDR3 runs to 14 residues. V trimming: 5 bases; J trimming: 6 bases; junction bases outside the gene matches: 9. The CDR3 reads CASSTSGSGGEQYF. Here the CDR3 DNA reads TGTGCCAGCAGTACAAGCGGGAGTGGAGGCGAGCAGTACTTC.

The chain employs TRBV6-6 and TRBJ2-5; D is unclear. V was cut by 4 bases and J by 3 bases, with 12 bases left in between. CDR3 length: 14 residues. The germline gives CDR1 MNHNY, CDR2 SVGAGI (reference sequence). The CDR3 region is CASSLIQRKETQYF. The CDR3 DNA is TGTGCCAGCAGTTTAATACAGAGAAAAGAGACCCAGTACTTC.

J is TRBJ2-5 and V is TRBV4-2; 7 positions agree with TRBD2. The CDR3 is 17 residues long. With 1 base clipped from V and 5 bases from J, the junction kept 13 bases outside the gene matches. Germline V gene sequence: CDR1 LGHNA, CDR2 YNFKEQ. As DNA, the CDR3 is TGTGCCAGCAGCCAAGGAGGGGCTAGCGGAATGGGGGAGACCCAGTACTTC. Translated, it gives CASSQGGASGMGETQYF.

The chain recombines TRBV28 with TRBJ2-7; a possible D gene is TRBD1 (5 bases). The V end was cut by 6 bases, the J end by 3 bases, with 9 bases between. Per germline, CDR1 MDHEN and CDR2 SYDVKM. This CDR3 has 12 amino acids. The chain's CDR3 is CASSKTGYEQYF. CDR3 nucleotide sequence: TGTGCCAGCAGCAAAACAGGCTACGAGCAGTACTTC.

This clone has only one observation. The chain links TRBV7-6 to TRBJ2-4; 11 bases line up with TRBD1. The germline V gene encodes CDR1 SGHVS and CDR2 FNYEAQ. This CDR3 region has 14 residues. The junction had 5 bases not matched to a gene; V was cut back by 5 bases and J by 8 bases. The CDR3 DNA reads TGTGCCAGCAGCCTGGGACAGGGGGGACACATTCAGTACTTC. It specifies CASSLGQGGHIQYF.

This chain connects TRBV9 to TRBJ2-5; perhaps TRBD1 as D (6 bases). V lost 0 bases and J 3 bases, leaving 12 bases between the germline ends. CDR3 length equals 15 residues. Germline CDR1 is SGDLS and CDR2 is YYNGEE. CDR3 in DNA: TGTGCCAGCAGCGTAGTGGACAGAGGAGAAGAGACCCAGTACTTC. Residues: CASSVVDRGEETQYF.

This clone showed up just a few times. The CDR3 coding sequence is TGTGCCAGCAGCCCCGGACAGGGTGGAGATACGCAGTATTTT. Translating it yields CASSPGQGGDTQYF. The chain carries TRBV9 and TRBJ2-3; 8 bases are shared with TRBD1. The CDR3 runs to 14 residues. Per the germline V gene, CDR1 is SGDLS and CDR2 is YYNGEE. J gave up 5 bases and V 4 bases, and 6 bases lay outside the gene matches. The whole variable domain, filled in from reference TRBV9 and TRBJ2-3, reads DSGVTQTPKHLITATGQRVTLRCSPRSGDLSVYWYQQSLDQGLQFLIQYYNGEERAKGNILERFSAQQFPDLHSELNLSSLELGDSALYFCASSPGQGGDTQYFGPGTRLTVL.

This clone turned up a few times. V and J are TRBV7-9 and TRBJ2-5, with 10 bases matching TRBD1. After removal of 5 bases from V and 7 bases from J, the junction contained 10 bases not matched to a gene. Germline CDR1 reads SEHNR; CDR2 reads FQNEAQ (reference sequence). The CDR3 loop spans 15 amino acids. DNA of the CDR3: TGTGCCAGCAGCCTTCGGGACAGGGGATCCGTGACCCAGTACTTC. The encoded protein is CASSLRDRGSVTQYF. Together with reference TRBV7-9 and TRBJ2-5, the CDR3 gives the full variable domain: DTGVSQNPRHKITKRGQNVTFRCDPISEHNRLYWYRQTLGQGPEFLTYFQNEAQLEKSRLLSDRFSAERPKGSFSTLEIQRTEQGDSAMYLCASSLRDRGSVTQYFGPGTRLLVL.

CDR3 loop: CASSFKTGVGTDTQYF. The DNA of the CDR3 is TGTGCCAGCAGCTTCAAGACAGGGGTAGGCACAGATACGCAGTATTTT. This rearrangement joins TRBV5-4 to TRBJ2-3, with 8 bases identical to TRBD1. V shed 2 bases and J 1 base; nucleotides not matched to a gene: 6. Per the germline V gene, CDR1 is SGHNT and CDR2 is YYREEE (reference sequence). The CDR3 loop spans 16 amino acids.

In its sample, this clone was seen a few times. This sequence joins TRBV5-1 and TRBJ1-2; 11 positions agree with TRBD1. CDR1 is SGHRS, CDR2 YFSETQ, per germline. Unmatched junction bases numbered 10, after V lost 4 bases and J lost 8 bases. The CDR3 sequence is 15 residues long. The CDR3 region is CASSLAEGQGDGYTF. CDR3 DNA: TGCGCCAGCAGCCTTGCCGAGGGACAGGGGGACGGCTACACCTTC.

The CDR3 DNA reads TGTGCCAGCAGCTTCCCTCAGGGATACGGTGAGCAGTTCTTC. It yields the protein CASSFPQGYGEQFF. V usage is TRBV7-9 and J usage is TRBJ2-1; maybe TRBD1 (5 bases). V lost 3 bases to trimming and J lost 9 bases, with 15 bases between them. This CDR3 region has 14 residues. CDR1 and CDR2 (germline): SEHNR, FQNEAQ (reference sequence).

CDR3 sequence reads: CSVVPASGGSYEQYF. The CDR3 region has the DNA TGCAGCGTTGTTCCGGCTAGCGGGGGATCCTACGAGCAGTACTTC. This sequence joins TRBV29-1 and TRBJ2-7, with 10 bases that match TRBD2. The CDR3 sequence is 15 residues long. V was pared by 4 bases and J by 1 base, with 7 bases of the junction left unmatched. Per the germline V gene, CDR1 is SQVTM and CDR2 is ANQGSEA.

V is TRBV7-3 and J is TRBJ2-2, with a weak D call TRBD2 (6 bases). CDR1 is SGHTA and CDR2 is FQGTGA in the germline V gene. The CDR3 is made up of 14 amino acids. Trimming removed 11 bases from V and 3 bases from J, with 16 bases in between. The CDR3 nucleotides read TGTGCCTCCGGGCAGGGAGGTTACACCGGGGAGCTGTTTTTT. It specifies CASGQGGYTGELFF.

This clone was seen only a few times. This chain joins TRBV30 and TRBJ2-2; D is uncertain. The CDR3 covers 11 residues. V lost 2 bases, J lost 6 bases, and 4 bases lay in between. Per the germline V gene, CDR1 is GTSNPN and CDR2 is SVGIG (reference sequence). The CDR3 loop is CAWSHPGELFF. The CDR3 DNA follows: TGTGCCTGGAGTCATCCCGGGGAGCTGTTTTTT.

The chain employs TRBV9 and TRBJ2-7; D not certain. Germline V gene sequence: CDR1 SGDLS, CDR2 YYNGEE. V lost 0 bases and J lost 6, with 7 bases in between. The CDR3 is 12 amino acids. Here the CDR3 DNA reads TGTGCCAGCAGCGTAGTGCCGGGCGAGCAGTACTTC. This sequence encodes CASSVVPGEQYF.

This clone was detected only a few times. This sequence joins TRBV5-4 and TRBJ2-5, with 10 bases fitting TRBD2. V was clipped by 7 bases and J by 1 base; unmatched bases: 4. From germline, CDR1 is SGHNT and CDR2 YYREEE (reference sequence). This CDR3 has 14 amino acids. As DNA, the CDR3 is TGTGCCAGCCATAGCGGGAGGACCCAAGAGACCCAGTACTTC. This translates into CASHSGRTQETQYF.

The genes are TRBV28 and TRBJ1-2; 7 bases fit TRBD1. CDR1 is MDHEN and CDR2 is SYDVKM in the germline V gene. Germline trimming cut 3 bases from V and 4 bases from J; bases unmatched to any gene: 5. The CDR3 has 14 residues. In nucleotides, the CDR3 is TGTGCCAGCAGTTTCCAGGACAGGACCTATGGCTACACCTTC. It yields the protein CASSFQDRTYGYTF.

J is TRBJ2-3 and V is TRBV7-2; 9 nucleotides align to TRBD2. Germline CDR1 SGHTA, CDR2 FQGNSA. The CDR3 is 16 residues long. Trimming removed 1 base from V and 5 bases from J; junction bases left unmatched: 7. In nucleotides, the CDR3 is TGTGCCAGCAGCTTAGTTGGCGGGAGGGCCGGAGATACGCAGTATTTT. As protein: CASSLVGGRAGDTQYF.

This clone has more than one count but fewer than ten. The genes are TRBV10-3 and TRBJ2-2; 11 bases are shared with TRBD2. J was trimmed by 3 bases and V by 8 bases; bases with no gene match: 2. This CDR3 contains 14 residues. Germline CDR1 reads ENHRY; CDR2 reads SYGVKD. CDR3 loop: CAIGGLADTGELFF. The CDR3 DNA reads TGTGCCATCGGGGGACTAGCGGACACCGGGGAGCTGTTTTTT.

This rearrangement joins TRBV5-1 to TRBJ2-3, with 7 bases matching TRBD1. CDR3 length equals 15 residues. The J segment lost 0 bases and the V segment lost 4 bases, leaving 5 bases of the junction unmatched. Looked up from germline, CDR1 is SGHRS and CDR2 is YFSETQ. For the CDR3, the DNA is TGCGCCAGCAGCCAAGGGACAGCAAGCACAGATACGCAGTATTTT. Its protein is CASSQGTASTDTQYF.

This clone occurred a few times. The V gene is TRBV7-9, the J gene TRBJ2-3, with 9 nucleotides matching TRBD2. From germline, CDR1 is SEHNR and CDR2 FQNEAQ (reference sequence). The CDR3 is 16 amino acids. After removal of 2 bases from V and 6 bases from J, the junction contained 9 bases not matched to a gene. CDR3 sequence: CASSLPWTSEGDTQYF. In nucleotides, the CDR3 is TGTGCCAGCAGCTTACCCTGGACTAGCGAAGGGGATACGCAGTATTTT.

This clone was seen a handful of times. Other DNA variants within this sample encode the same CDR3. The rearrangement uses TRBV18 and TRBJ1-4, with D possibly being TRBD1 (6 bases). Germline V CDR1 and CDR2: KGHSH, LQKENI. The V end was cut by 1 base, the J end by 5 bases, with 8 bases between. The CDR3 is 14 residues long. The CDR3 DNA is TGTGCCAGCTCACCACGGACAGAGAATGAAAAACTGTTTTTT. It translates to CASSPRTENEKLFF.

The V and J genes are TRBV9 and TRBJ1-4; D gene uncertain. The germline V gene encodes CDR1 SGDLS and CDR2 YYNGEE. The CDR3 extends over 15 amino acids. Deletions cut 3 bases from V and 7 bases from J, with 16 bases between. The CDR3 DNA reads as TGTGCCAGCAGCGCACCTGAGGCGATGGGTGAAAAACTGTTTTTT. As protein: CASSAPEAMGEKLFF. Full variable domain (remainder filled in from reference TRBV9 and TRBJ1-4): DSGVTQTPKHLITATGQRVTLRCSPRSGDLSVYWYQQSLDQGLQFLIQYYNGEERAKGNILERFSAQQFPDLHSELNLSSLELGDSALYFCASSAPEAMGEKLFFGSGTQLSVL.

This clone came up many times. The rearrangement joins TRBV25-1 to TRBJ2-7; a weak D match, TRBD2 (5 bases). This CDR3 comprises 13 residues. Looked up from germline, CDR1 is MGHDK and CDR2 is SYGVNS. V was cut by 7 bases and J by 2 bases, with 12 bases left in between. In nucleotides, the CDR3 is TGTGCCAGCACGGGGAGATGGGCCTACGAGCAGTACTTC. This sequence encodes CASTGRWAYEQYF.

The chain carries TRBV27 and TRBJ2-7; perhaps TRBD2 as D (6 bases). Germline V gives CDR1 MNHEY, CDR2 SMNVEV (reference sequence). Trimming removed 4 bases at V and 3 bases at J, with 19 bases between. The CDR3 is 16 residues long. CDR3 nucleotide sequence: TGTGCCAGCAGTTCCGGACCAATGGGAGGACTCTACGAGCAGTACTTC. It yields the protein CASSSGPMGGLYEQYF.

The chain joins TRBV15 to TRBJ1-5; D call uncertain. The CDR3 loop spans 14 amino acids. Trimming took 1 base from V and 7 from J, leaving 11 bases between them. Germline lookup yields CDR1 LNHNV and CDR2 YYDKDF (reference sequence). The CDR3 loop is CATSRVRGPQPQHF. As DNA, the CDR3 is TGTGCCACCAGCAGAGTCAGAGGGCCCCAGCCCCAGCATTTT.

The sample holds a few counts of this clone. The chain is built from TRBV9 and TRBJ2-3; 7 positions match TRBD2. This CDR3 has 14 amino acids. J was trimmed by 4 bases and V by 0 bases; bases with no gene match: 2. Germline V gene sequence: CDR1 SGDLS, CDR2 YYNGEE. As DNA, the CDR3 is TGTGCCAGCAGCGTAGGTGGGGGGGCAGATACGCAGTATTTT. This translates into CASSVGGGADTQYF.

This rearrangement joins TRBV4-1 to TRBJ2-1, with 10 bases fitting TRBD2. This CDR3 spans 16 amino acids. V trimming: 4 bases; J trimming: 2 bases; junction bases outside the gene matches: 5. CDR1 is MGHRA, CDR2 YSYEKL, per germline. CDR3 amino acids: CASSLAGGQAYNEQFF. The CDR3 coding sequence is TGCGCCAGCAGCCTAGCGGGGGGCCAAGCCTACAATGAGCAGTTCTTC.

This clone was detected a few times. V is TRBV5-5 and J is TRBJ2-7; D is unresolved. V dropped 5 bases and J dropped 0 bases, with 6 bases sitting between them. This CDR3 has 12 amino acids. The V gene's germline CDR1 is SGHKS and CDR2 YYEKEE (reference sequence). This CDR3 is CASSLPSYEQYF. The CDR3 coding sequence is TGTGCCAGCAGTCTCCCCTCCTACGAGCAGTACTTC. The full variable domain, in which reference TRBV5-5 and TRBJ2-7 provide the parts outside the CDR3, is DAGVTQSPTHLIKTRGQQVTLRCSPISGHKSVSWYQQVLGQGPQFIFQYYEKEERGRGNFPDRFSARQFPNYSSELNVNALLLGDSALYLCASSLPSYEQYFGPGTRLTVT.

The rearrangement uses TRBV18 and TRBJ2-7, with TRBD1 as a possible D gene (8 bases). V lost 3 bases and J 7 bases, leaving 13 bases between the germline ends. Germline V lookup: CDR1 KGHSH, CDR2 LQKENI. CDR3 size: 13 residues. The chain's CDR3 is CASSPQQGGEQYF. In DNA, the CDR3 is TGTGCCAGCTCACCTCAACAGGGGGGGGAGCAGTACTTC.